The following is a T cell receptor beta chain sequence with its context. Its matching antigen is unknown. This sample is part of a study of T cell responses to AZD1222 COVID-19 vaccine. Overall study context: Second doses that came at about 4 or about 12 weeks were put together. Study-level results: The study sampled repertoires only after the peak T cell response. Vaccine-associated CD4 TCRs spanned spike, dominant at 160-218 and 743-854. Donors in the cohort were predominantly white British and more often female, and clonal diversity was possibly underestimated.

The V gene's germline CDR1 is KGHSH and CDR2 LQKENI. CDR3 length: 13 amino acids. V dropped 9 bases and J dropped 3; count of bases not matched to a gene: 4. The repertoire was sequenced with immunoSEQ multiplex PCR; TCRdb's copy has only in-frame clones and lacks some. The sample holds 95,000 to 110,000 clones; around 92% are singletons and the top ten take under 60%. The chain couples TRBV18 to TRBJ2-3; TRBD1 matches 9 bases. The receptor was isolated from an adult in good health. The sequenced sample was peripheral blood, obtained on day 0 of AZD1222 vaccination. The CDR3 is CASHGQGTDTQYF. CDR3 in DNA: TGTGCCAGTCACGGACAGGGGACAGATACGCAGTATTTT. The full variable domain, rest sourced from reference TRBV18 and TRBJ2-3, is NAGVMQNPRHLVRRRGQEARLRCSPMKGHSHVYWYRQLPEEGLKFMVYLQKENIIDESGMPKERFSAEFPKEGPSILRIQQVVRGDSAAYFCASHGQGTDTQYFGPGTRLTVL.